This T cell receptor (beta chain) was sequenced in a study of PD-1 blockade in classical Hodgkin lymphoma. Study context: Every 2 weeks, patients got 3 mg/kg intravenous nivolumab.

Study-wide findings and caveats: Before treatment, TCR diversity in newly diagnosed patients was reportedly lower than in healthy donors. Patients with a complete response exhibited baseline diversity comparable to newly diagnosed patients.

Here immunoSEQ multiplex PCR was the method, and the copy in TCRdb shows in-frame clones only, minus some. The sample includes some 150,000 clones, approximately 81% of them seen just once. This CDR3 comprises 12 residues. Trimming stripped 6 bases from V and 16 bases from J, with 16 bases between. Per the germline V gene, CDR1 is MNHEY and CDR2 is SVGAGI. This clone has ten or more counts. The antigen remains unidentified. Following autologous stem cell transplantation, relapse occurred in every patient, and exposure to brentuximab vedotin varied. Best responses included complete response and partial response; otherwise, the best response was progressive disease.

The origin of this receptor is a human donor with classical Hodgkin lymphoma. The V gene is TRBV6-5, the J gene TRBJ2-6, with D perhaps being TRBD1 or TRBD2 (7 bases each). This sample comprised peripheral blood mononuclear cells (PBMCs), obtained before the second cycle of nivolumab. CDR3 sequence (DNA): TGTGCCAGCAGGAGCGGGACAGTCAAACTGACTTTC. Protein: CASRSGTVKLTF.